Each of the 28 T cell receptor beta chains below was sequenced from the same sample in a study of regulatory T cells in long-lasting Graves disease. Specified time point: newly diagnosed GD, antithyroid drugs for less than 3 months. RNA isolated from PBMCs was used to make the TCR library. CDR3-region Arm-PCR and iRepertoire HTBI primers produced the TCR beta libraries. One entry per CDR3 protein, called by TCRdb with MiXCR from the multiplex PCR reads. The sample lists 680,000 or so distinct CDR3 sequences, roughly 15% occurring once. These data are also associated with another study on T cells in Graves' hyperthyroidism and ophthalmopathy.

The material sequenced was peripheral blood mononuclear cells (PBMCs), taken at new diagnosis, from a patient treated with antithyroid drugs. Receptor source: a woman in her twenties or thirties with Graves disease.

This clonotype has a count of ten or more. The V call is TRBV9, the J call TRBJ2-7; 8 bases agree with TRBD1. The CDR3 length is 16 residues. Germline V lookup: CDR1 SGDLS, CDR2 YYNGEE. The V and J ends lost 0 bases and 6 bases, in that order; junction bases with no gene match: 11. CDR3: CASSVAPGTGQGEQYF. CDR3 nucleotide sequence: TGTGCCAGCAGCGTAGCCCCCGGGACAGGACAGGGCGAGCAGTACTTC. The variable domain in full, with the rest retrieved from reference TRBV9 and TRBJ2-7, is DSGVTQTPKHLITATGQRVTLRCSPRSGDLSVYWYQQSLDQGLQFLIQYYNGEERAKGNILERFSAQQFPDLHSELNLSSLELGDSALYFCASSVAPGTGQGEQYFGPGTRLTVT.

The sample holds many counts of this clonotype. The chain combines TRBV6-1 with TRBJ2-1; 9 positions agree with TRBD2. The CDR3 has 15 amino acids. V lost 8 bases, J lost 4 bases, and 9 bases stayed unmatched. Per the germline V gene, CDR1 is MNHNS and CDR2 is SASEGT. This chain's CDR3 is CASGESGRSYNEQFF. CDR3 DNA sequence: TGTGCCAGCGGGGAGAGCGGGAGGTCTTACAATGAGCAGTTCTTC.

Ten or more counts support this clonotype. The CDR3 sequence: CASKQYRDSPYEQYF. As DNA, the CDR3 is TGTGCCAGCAAACAATACCGGGACAGCCCCTACGAGCAGTACTTC. V is TRBV6-2 or TRBV6-3 and J is TRBJ2-7, with 7 bases fitting TRBD1. CDR1 MNHEY and CDR2 SVGEGT come from the germline V gene. The CDR3 totals 15 residues. Trimming removed 7 bases from V and 2 bases from J; junction bases left unmatched: 11.

Many counts were recorded for this clonotype. V and J are TRBV28 and TRBJ2-3; TRBD1 matches 10 bases. J was trimmed by 8 bases and V by 2 bases; bases with no gene match: 13. The CDR3 contains 17 residues. In germline, CDR1 is MDHEN, CDR2 SYDVKM. The CDR3 coding sequence is TGTGCCAGCAGTTTAAGTTGGGACAGGGGAAGCGGAGGTACGCAGTATTTT. Protein sequence: CASSLSWDRGSGGTQYF.

The table lists this clonotype with many counts. The rearrangement joins TRBV6-2 or TRBV6-3 to TRBJ2-5, with TRBD1 identical over 12 bases. This CDR3 comprises 16 residues. V gave up 5 bases and J gave up 5 bases; unmatched junction bases: 9. CDR1 and CDR2 from the germline V gene are MNHEY and SVGEGT. This chain's CDR3 is CASSDRDRGRRETQYF. The CDR3 nucleotides read TGTGCCAGCAGTGATAGGGACAGGGGGCGCAGGGAGACCCAGTACTTC.

A word on this clonotype: A read error may explain this, as a much larger clone is one base away. No conserved phenylalanine or tryptophan is present at the end of the CDR3, so a read error is the likely explanation. The genes are TRBV6-9 and TRBJ1-2, with D perhaps matching TRBD1 (5 bases). Germline CDR1 MNHGY, CDR2 SVAAGI. This CDR3 contains 15 residues. The V and J ends lost 3 bases and 5 bases respectively, with 16 bases between them. The CDR3 is CASSYEEEGRYGYTL. The CDR3 coding sequence is TGTGCCAGCAGTTACGAGGAAGAGGGACGATATGGCTACACCCTC.

This clonotype has a handful of counts. The chain employs TRBV7-2 and TRBJ1-1; D remains unclear. Looked up from germline, CDR1 is SGHTA and CDR2 is FQGNSA. The CDR3 runs 14 residues. Trimming left V 5 bases short and J 4 bases short, with 14 bases between. The CDR3 coding sequence is TGTGCCAGCAGCCCGCCTCAGTTCTTCACTGAAGCTTTCTTT. Protein sequence: CASSPPQFFTEAFF.

The chain is built from TRBV4-1 and TRBJ2-6; D is possibly TRBD1 (6 bases). Germline assignment: CDR1 MGHRA and CDR2 YSYEKL. The CDR3 is 16 residues long. V was shortened by 5 bases and J by 0 bases, with 11 bases between the two germline ends. This CDR3 is CASSNQGSSGANVLTF. CDR3 nucleotides: TGCGCCAGCAGCAACCAGGGGAGCTCTGGGGCCAACGTCCTGACTTTC.

This clonotype was counted many times. The V and J genes are TRBV7-2 and TRBJ2-1, with TRBD2 matching over 7 bases. Germline lookup yields CDR1 SGHTA and CDR2 FQGNSA. This CDR3 comprises 15 residues. V dropped 0 bases and J dropped 6; count of bases not matched to a gene: 5. The CDR3 spells CASSLATSAPNEQFF. The CDR3 DNA follows: TGTGCCAGCAGCTTAGCTACTAGCGCCCCCAATGAGCAGTTCTTC.

Turning to this clonotype: A much larger clone lies a single base off, so this may be a read error. Given the absence of the conserved phenylalanine or tryptophan at the CDR3 end, a read error is likely. V is TRBV2 and J is TRBJ2-5; 7 bases map to TRBD2. The DNA end lines up better with TRBJ2-1; the J call may be wrong. CDR1 and CDR2 from the germline V gene are SNHLY and FYNNEI. The CDR3 has 15 amino acids. The CDR3 sequence: CASILRLASYNEQFL. CDR3 bases: TGTGCCAGCATTCTAAGACTAGCTTCCTACAATGAGCAGTTCCTC.

The chain uses TRBV29-1 and TRBJ2-5; possible D gene TRBD2, 6 bases. Germline V CDR1 and CDR2: SQVTM, ANQGSEA. The CDR3 totals 16 residues. Trimming took off 6 bases at V and 5 bases at J, with 25 bases between the two ends. The CDR3 region is CSVLRDLTRSQETQYF. CDR3 nucleotides: TGCAGCGTCCTCCGGGACTTAACTCGTAGTCAGGAGACCCAGTACTTC.

The rearrangement links TRBV28 to TRBJ2-3; D is possibly TRBD1 or TRBD2 (5 bases each). This CDR3 is built from 14 residues. Germline CDR1 is MDHEN and CDR2 is SYDVKM. The V end lost 6 bases, the J end lost 2 bases, and 12 bases lay between the germline ends. Here the CDR3 reads CASSRDGDTDTQYF. The CDR3 nucleotides are TGTGCCAGCAGCAGGGACGGGGACACAGATACGCAGTATTTT.

This clonotype came up many times. For the CDR3, the DNA is TGTGCCAGCAGATTGACAGAATCGTACACTGAAGCTTTCTTT. Amino acids: CASRLTESYTEAFF. The chain links TRBV6-1 to TRBJ1-1, with D tentatively TRBD1 (5 bases). The CDR3 sequence is 14 residues long. V was cut by 6 bases and J by 3 bases, with 14 bases left in between. Germline assignment: CDR1 MNHNS and CDR2 SASEGT.

This chain joins TRBV20-1 and TRBJ2-3; 11 positions match TRBD2. Germline trimming cut 3 bases from V and 2 bases from J; bases unmatched to any gene: 4. The CDR3 has 15 amino acids. The germline CDR1 and CDR2 sequences are DFQATT and SNEGSKA (reference sequence). The DNA for the CDR3 is TGCAGTGCTAGTTTACTAGCGGGAGCCACAGATACGCAGTATTTT. Translating gives CSASLLAGATDTQYF.

This clonotype occurred many times. The gene calls are TRBV20-1 and TRBJ2-1; D ambiguous. Trimming took off 6 bases at V and 5 bases at J, with 17 bases between the two ends. CDR3 length: 14 residues. The germline V gene has CDR1 DFQATT and CDR2 SNEGSKA (reference sequence). CDR3 sequence: CSARTVAADNEQFF. In DNA form, the CDR3 reads TGCAGTGCCCGGACGGTAGCAGCAGACAATGAGCAGTTCTTC.

This clonotype has ten or more counts. The genes are TRBV20-1 and TRBJ2-5; no definite D call. V lost 3 bases, J lost 2 bases, and 7 bases lay in between. This CDR3 spans 12 amino acids. Germline V gives CDR1 DFQATT, CDR2 SNEGSKA (reference sequence). CDR3 residues: CSASGPQETQYF. The CDR3 coding sequence is TGCAGTGCTAGCGGGCCTCAAGAGACCCAGTACTTC.

This clonotype was recorded many times. The CDR3 loop reads CASSGGLTSYEQYF. In DNA, the CDR3 is TGTGCCAGCAGTGGGGGACTGACCTCCTACGAGCAGTACTTC. V usage is TRBV25-1 and J usage is TRBJ2-7, with TRBD2 as a possible D gene (6 bases). The CDR3 covers 14 residues. V gave up 4 bases and J gave up 0 bases, with 10 bases separating them. The germline V gene has CDR1 MGHDK and CDR2 SYGVNS.

The sample holds many counts of this clonotype. The V gene is TRBV15, the J gene TRBJ1-1; 7 nucleotides match TRBD1. After removal of 0 bases from V and 0 bases from J, the junction contained 1 base not matched to a gene. The germline V gene encodes CDR1 LNHNV and CDR2 YYDKDF (reference sequence). The CDR3 runs to 15 residues. The chain's CDR3 is CATSRETGVNTEAFF. The CDR3 DNA reads as TGTGCCACCAGCAGAGAAACAGGGGTGAACACTGAAGCTTTCTTT. The full variable domain, with the rest looked up from reference TRBV15 and TRBJ1-1, is DAMVIQNPRYQVTQFGKPVTLSCSQTLNHNVMYWYQQKSSQAPKLLFHYYDKDFNNEADTPDNFQSRRPNTSFCFLDIRSPGLGDTAMYLCATSRETGVNTEAFFGQGTRLTVV.

The V and J genes are TRBV4-1 and TRBJ2-5; D is unresolved. Germline values: CDR1 MGHRA, CDR2 YSYEKL. Between the trimmed V and J ends, which lost 3 bases and 2 bases, there was a span of 7 bases. This CDR3 has 13 amino acids. The CDR3: CASSQVHQETQYF. Written as DNA, the CDR3 is TGCGCCAGCAGCCAGGTGCATCAAGAGACCCAGTACTTC.

This clonotype has ten or more counts. The chain recombines TRBV7-2 with TRBJ2-1; 11 nucleotides match TRBD2. The CDR3 runs to 18 residues. Trimming took 5 bases from V and 0 from J; bases not matched to a gene: 9. Germline V lookup: CDR1 SGHTA, CDR2 FQGNSA. CDR3: CASSGASGRPSSYNEQFF. CDR3 nucleotide sequence: TGTGCCAGCAGCGGAGCTAGCGGGAGGCCTAGCTCCTACAATGAGCAGTTCTTC.

This clonotype was counted many times. The chain uses TRBV27 and TRBJ1-2; no definite D call. V was shortened by 5 bases and J by 5 bases, with 15 bases between the two germline ends. Germline-derived CDR1 and CDR2 are MNHEY and SMNVEV (reference sequence). The length of the CDR3 is 14 residues. The CDR3, as DNA: TGTGCCAGCAGTCCCCTCCAGAACCCTTATGGCTACACCTTC. The encoded protein is CASSPLQNPYGYTF.

This clonotype has a count of ten or more. The chain carries TRBV7-2 and TRBJ2-5, with D hard to call. Germline CDR1 and CDR2: SGHTA and FQGNSA. The CDR3 runs 13 residues. Trimming stripped 2 bases from V and 1 base from J, with 5 bases between. The chain's CDR3 is CASSLTRQETQYF. CDR3 in DNA: TGTGCCAGCAGCTTAACTCGCCAAGAGACCCAGTACTTC. Together with reference TRBV7-2 and TRBJ2-5, the CDR3 gives the full variable domain: GAGVSQSPSNKVTEKGKDVELRCDPISGHTALYWYRQSLGQGLEFLIYFQGNSAPDKSGLPSDRFSAERTGGSVSTLTIQRTQQEDSAVYLCASSLTRQETQYFGPGTRLLVL.

The table lists this clonotype with a few counts. The chain has TRBV20-1 and TRBJ2-7; 8 bases map to TRBD1. CDR3 length: 13 amino acids. CDR1 and CDR2 (germline): DFQATT, SNEGSKA (reference sequence). V shed 6 bases, J shed 7 bases, and the junction held 11 bases outside the gene matches. This chain's CDR3 is CSAAWTGLREQYF. DNA for the CDR3: TGCAGTGCGGCCTGGACAGGGTTAAGGGAGCAGTACTTC.

The gene calls are TRBV27 and TRBJ1-4; D is possibly TRBD1 (6 bases). This CDR3 contains 15 residues. Germline CDR1 reads MNHEY; CDR2 reads SMNVEV (reference sequence). Deletions cut 3 bases from V and 3 bases from J, with 11 bases between. CDR3 region: CASSFTGAANEKLFF. Here the CDR3 DNA reads TGTGCCAGCAGTTTTACGGGGGCGGCTAATGAAAAACTGTTTTTT.

The rearrangement uses TRBV14 and TRBJ2-7; D not resolved. V lost 2 bases and J lost 6, with 5 bases in between. The CDR3 length is 11 residues. Germline V CDR1 and CDR2: SGHDN, FVKESK. The chain's CDR3 is CASSQYVEQYF. DNA of the CDR3: TGTGCCAGCAGCCAATATGTCGAGCAGTACTTC.

The gene calls are TRBV7-9 and TRBJ1-4; TRBD1 matches 7 bases. Germline CDR1 reads SEHNR; CDR2 reads FQNEAQ (reference sequence). V trimming: 6 bases; J trimming: 4 bases; junction bases outside the gene matches: 14. The CDR3 extends over 17 amino acids. The DNA of the CDR3 is TGTGCCAGCAGTAACCATCATCCGACAGGGCTTAATGAAAAACTGTTTTTT. Translated, it gives CASSNHHPTGLNEKLFF.

This clonotype was picked up many times. The chain employs TRBV27 and TRBJ1-4, with 8 bases fitting TRBD1. The J segment lost 6 bases and the V segment lost 4 bases, leaving 4 bases of the junction unmatched. The CDR3 runs 14 residues. CDR1 is MNHEY, CDR2 SMNVEV, per germline (reference sequence). The CDR3 sequence is CASSSTGVYEKLFF. As DNA, the CDR3 is TGTGCCAGCAGTTCGACAGGGGTATATGAAAAACTGTTTTTT.

This clonotype came up many times. A read error may account for a junction end that differs from germline. This chain connects TRBV2 to TRBJ2-7, with TRBD2 identical over 14 bases. The CDR3 is 15 amino acids. CDR1 is SNHLY and CDR2 is FYNNEI in the germline V gene. CDR3 amino acids: CASSEGLAGGYEQYF. CDR3 nucleotide sequence: TGTGCCAGCAGCGAAGGACTAGCGGGAGGTTACGAGCAGTACTTC.